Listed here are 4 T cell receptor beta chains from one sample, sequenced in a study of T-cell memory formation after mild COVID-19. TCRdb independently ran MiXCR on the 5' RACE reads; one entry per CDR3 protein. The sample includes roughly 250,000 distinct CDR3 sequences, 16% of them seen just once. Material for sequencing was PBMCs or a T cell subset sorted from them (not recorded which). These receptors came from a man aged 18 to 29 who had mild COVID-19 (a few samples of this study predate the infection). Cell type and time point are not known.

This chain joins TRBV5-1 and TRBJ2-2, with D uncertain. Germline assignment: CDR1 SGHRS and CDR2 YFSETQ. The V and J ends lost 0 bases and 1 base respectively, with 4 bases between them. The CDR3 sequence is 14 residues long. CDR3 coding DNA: TGCGCCAGCAGCTTGGAGGTGAACACCGGGGAGCTGTTTTTT. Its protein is CASSLEVNTGELFF.

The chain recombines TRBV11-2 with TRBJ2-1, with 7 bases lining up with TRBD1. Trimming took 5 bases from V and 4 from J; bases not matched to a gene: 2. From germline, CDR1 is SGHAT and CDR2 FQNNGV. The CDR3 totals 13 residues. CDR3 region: CASSTDRYNEQFF. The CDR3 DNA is TGTGCCAGCAGCACGGACAGGTACAATGAGCAGTTCTTC.

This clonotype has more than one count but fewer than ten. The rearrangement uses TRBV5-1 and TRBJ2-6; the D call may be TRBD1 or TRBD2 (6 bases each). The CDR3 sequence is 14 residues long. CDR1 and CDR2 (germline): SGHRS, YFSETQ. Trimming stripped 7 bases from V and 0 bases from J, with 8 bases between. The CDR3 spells CASGGGSGANVLTF. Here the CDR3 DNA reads TGCGCCAGCGGAGGGGGCTCTGGGGCCAACGTCCTGACTTTC.

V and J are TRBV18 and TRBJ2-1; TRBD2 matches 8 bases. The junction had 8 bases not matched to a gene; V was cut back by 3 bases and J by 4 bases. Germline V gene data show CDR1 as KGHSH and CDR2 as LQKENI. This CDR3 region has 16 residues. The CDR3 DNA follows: TGTGCCAGCTCACCGTTCCCCAGCGGGGGTTACAATGAGCAGTTCTTC. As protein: CASSPFPSGGYNEQFF. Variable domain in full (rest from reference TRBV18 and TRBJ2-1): NAGVMQNPRHLVRRRGQEARLRCSPMKGHSHVYWYRQLPEEGLKFMVYLQKENIIDESGMPKERFSAEFPKEGPSILRIQQVVRGDSAAYFCASSPFPSGGYNEQFFGPGTRLTVL.